This T cell receptor beta chain was sequenced for a study of blood T cells in healthy people across ages. The authors isolated at least 7 million PBMCs per sample. A note on this clonotype: The antigen remains undetermined. This may come from a read error, since a much larger clone is one base off.

The use of a sample-barcoded 5' primer and a J-beta primer mix characterized a second PCR of roughly 7 to 11 cycles. TCRdb reanalysed the 5' RACE reads using MiXCR and keeps one entry per CDR3 protein. The data show roughly 700,000 distinct CDR3 sequences, approximately 29% seen once. Study-level points and caveats: Diversity of TCR beta per million T cells declined in a roughly linear way with age. Naive T cell percentage strongly correlated with TCR beta diversity.

There are 16 residues in the CDR3. The germline V gene encodes CDR1 SNHLY and CDR2 FYNNEI. The specimen was blood. The TCR sequence derives from a woman older than 75 in good health. The chain is built from TRBV2 and TRBJ2-5; D perhaps matches TRBD2 (6 bases). The CDR3 DNA sequence: TGTGCCAGCAGTGAGTTGTTCCGTCTCGGGAGAGAGGCCCAGTACTTC. Translated: CASSELFRLGREAQYF. Complete variable domain (other parts from reference TRBV2 and TRBJ2-5): EPEVTQTPSHQVTQMGQEVILRCVPISNHLYFYWYRQILGQKVEFLVSFYNNEISEKSEIFDDQFSVERPDGSNFTLKIRSTKLEDSAMYFCASSELFRLGREAQYFGPGTRLLVL.